These 2 T cell receptor beta chains originate from one sample sequenced in a study of cytomegalovirus exposure and HLA in healthy donors. Primers for the PCR totalled 60 Vbeta and 13 Jbeta. Clones were sequenced by immunoSEQ multiplex PCR, and TCRdb holds only the in-frame ones, with some missing. This table lists fewer than 85,000 clones. Material: PBMCs. The receptors come from a woman aged 40 to 50 in good health and CMV-seropositive.

DNA of the CDR3: TGCGCCAGCAGCGAGGGACAGGGCCCCTACGAGCAGTACTTC. Its translation: CASSEGQGPYEQYF. This chain links TRBV5-1 with TRBJ2-7; TRBD1 aligns across 9 bases. The CDR3 is made up of 14 amino acids. Germline lookup yields CDR1 SGHRS and CDR2 YFSETQ. With V trimmed by 4 bases and J by 2 bases, 4 bases remained unmatched.

The chain is built from TRBV19 and TRBJ1-2, with D perhaps matching TRBD1 (5 bases). Trimming took off 3 bases at V and 8 bases at J, with 13 bases between the two ends. Per germline, CDR1 LNHDA and CDR2 SQIVND (reference sequence). This CDR3 has 13 amino acids. Here the CDR3 DNA reads TGTGCCAGTAGTATGAAGGCAGGGATCGGCTACACCTTC. It specifies CASSMKAGIGYTF.